Listed below are T cell receptor beta chains from one sample, sequenced in a study of a mutant IDH1 vaccine in newly diagnosed glioma. This table comes from immunoSEQ multiplex PCR, and its TCRdb copy is limited to in-frame clones, with some not included. The sample lists some 120,000 clones, about 82% seen once, with 5% to 7% in the top ten. What these receptors recognize is not known. The sample consisted of PBMCs, taken from a glioma patient whose treatment included an IDH1 peptide vaccine. The receptors were sampled from a man aged 35-49 years with glioma. The CDR3 runs from the conserved cysteine through the conserved F or W. A D gene is named only where the DNA matches it firmly. Clone sizes are given selectively: once, few, many, or a class where the clone is expanded.

clone_size d_call j_call v_call cdr3_nt cdr3_aa
- - TRBJ2-7 TRBV18 TGTGCCAGCTCACCATATTTGCGGGCGCGTTTTCGTTACGAGCAGTACTTC CASSPYLRARFRYEQYF
- - TRBJ1-1 TRBV29-1 TGCAGCGTTGCGGCCCTAGGCAACACTGAAGCTTTCTTT CSVAALGNTEAFF
- TRBD2 TRBJ2-1 TRBV11-1 TGTGCCAGCAGCCAAGGGGCTAGCGGGGGGGCCCGGGATGAGCAGTTCTTC CASSQGASGGARDEQFF
- - TRBJ2-5 TRBV10-3 TGTGCCATCAGTGGAGTTAGCGGCGAGACCCAGTACTTC CAISGVSGETQYF
once - TRBJ2-7 TRBV2 TGTGCCAGCAGTGACCAGGAATACGAGCAGTACTTC CASSDQEYEQYF
- - TRBJ2-3 TRBV4-3 TGCGCCAGCAGCCAAGATCCCAACAGGGAAGCAGATACGCAGTATTTT CASSQDPNREADTQYF
- - TRBJ2-5 TRBV4-3 TGCGCCAGCAGCCTTCGCCCTCGGGTTCAAGAGACCCAGTACTTC CASSLRPRVQETQYF
- - TRBJ2-7 TRBV5-4 TGTGCCAGCAGCTTGGGACCGCCCTACGAGCAGTACTTC CASSLGPPYEQYF
once - TRBJ1-2 TRBV7-9 TGTGCCAGCAGCTTCAATCCGGGCCACTATGGCTACACCTTC CASSFNPGHYGYTF
once TRBD2 TRBJ2-3 TRBV6-1 TGTGCCAGCAGGCCTAGCGGGGTGCCCACAGATACGCAGTATTTT CASRPSGVPTDTQYF